Listed below are T cell receptor beta chains from one sample, sequenced in a study of yellow fever vaccine responses in identical twins. TCRdb recomputed calls from the RT-PCR reads with MiXCR, one row per CDR3 protein. The table lists roughly 7,200 distinct CDR3 sequences, 65% to 85% of them singletons. The sample was T cells from blood (PBMCs), unsorted or a sorted subset (not recorded which), taken before or after yellow fever vaccination (not recorded which). These TCRs come from a woman aged 18-30 years who received the yellow fever vaccine. The CDR3 runs from the conserved cysteine through the conserved F or W. The order of the fields is V gene, J gene, clone size, D gene, CDR3 protein, CDR3 DNA. A D gene is named only where the DNA matches it firmly. Clone size is shown for a subset of rows, as once, few, many or a class of expanded clone.

TRBV11-2	TRBJ2-1	NA	NA	CASSFPYNEQFF	TGTGCCAGCAGCTTTCCCTACAATGAGCAGTTCTTC
TRBV19	TRBJ2-5	NA	TRBD1	CFSSRTGERETQYF	TGTTTCTCTTCTCGGACAGGGGAGAGGGAGACCCAGTACTTC
TRBV7-9	TRBJ1-1	few	NA	CASSSETEAFF	TGTGCCAGCAGCTCGGAGACTGAAGCTTTCTTT
TRBV5-6	TRBJ2-7	few	NA	CASSLAGGRFYYEQYF	TGTGCCAGCAGCTTGGCCGGGGGAAGGTTCTACTACGAGCAGTACTTC
TRBV10-2	TRBJ2-7	few	NA	CASSESYEQYF	TGCGCCAGCAGTGAGTCCTACGAGCAGTACTTC
TRBV6-5	TRBJ1-5	NA	NA	CASSFVVNQPQHF	TGTGCCAGCAGTTTCGTCGTAAATCAGCCCCAGCATTTT
TRBV11-2	TRBJ2-3	NA	NA	CASSLGRYTDTQYF	TGTGCCAGCAGCCTCGGACGATACACAGATACGCAGTATTTT
TRBV6-2/TRBV6-3	TRBJ2-7	NA	NA	CASSVTYEQYF	TGTGCCAGCAGTGTGACCTACGAGCAGTACTTC
TRBV2	TRBJ2-7	NA	NA	CASSDAGRSYEQYF	TGTGCCAGCAGTGATGCAGGTCGCTCCTACGAGCAGTACTTC
TRBV12-5	TRBJ2-5	few	NA	CASGLWGSQETQYF	TGTGCTAGTGGTTTGTGGGGGAGCCAAGAGACCCAGTACTTC
TRBV29-1	TRBJ2-1	NA	TRBD1	CSVHPGQAYDEQFF	TGCAGCGTTCATCCGGGACAGGCCTACGATGAGCAGTTCTTC
TRBV4-1	TRBJ2-7	NA	TRBD2	CASSQGYSGGWSEQYF	TGCGCCAGCAGCCAAGGGTACTCGGGGGGATGGAGCGAGCAGTACTTC
TRBV30	TRBJ2-2	NA	NA	CACEEAGELFF	TGTGCCTGCGAGGAAGCCGGGGAGCTGTTTTTT
TRBV9	TRBJ1-3	NA	NA	CASSGSGSGNTIYF	TGTGCCAGCAGCGGAAGCGGCTCTGGAAACACCATATATTTT
TRBV23-1	TRBJ2-5	once	NA	CASSQSKETQYF	TGCGCCAGCAGTCAATCTAAAGAGACCCAGTACTTC
TRBV7-8	TRBJ1-2	NA	NA	CASSLFTGTPNYGYTF	TGTGCCAGCAGCTTATTTACCGGGACACCGAACTATGGCTACACCTTC
TRBV2	TRBJ2-5	NA	NA	CASIGPGADQETQYF	TGTGCCAGCATCGGACCGGGGGCCGATCAAGAGACCCAGTACTTC